This TCR beta chain was retrieved from a study of regulatory T cells in long-lasting Graves disease. Researchers made TCR beta libraries by using iRepertoire HTBI primers and running Arm-PCR on CDR3 regions. One entry per CDR3 protein results from TCRdb running MiXCR on the multiplex PCR reads. Of hundreds of thousands of distinct CDR3 sequences in the sample, 16% were seen once. This clonotype showed up many times. Time point in this sample: newly diagnosed GD, antithyroid drugs for less than 3 months. Researchers made the TCR library from RNA that was extracted from PBMCs. These data were also reused for a study on T cells in Graves' hyperthyroidism and ophthalmopathy.

The specimen comprised peripheral blood mononuclear cells (PBMCs), sampled at new diagnosis, from a patient treated with antithyroid drugs. This TCR was sampled from a woman aged 40 to 65 with Graves disease.

CDR3 sequence: CASSPSSLSGNYGYTF. The CDR3 DNA sequence: TGTGCCAGCAGTCCATCGTCTCTCTCCGGGAACTATGGCTACACCTTC. This chain connects TRBV28 to TRBJ1-2, with D hard to call. CDR3 length equals 16 residues. The germline CDR1 and CDR2 sequences are MDHEN and SYDVKM. Trimming removed 5 bases from V and 2 bases from J, with 18 bases in between.